This entry lists 26 T cell receptor beta chains sequenced from one sample in a study of T cells in Graves' hyperthyroidism and ophthalmopathy. It was RNA transcripts that yielded the amplified TCR beta CDR3 regions. HTBI primers were the set used in a first-round RT-PCR of the TCR CDR3. TCRdb used MiXCR to reprocess the multiplex PCR reads, holding one entry per CDR3 protein. The data contain 600,000 to 900,000 distinct CDR3 sequences, approximately 16% of them seen just once; the ten biggest clones take up over 7.5%. The sequencing input was blood. The receptors stem from a young man with Graves' hyperthyroidism.

In its sample, this clonotype was seen many times. The rearrangement joins TRBV28 to TRBJ1-2; D ambiguous. Germline V CDR1 and CDR2: MDHEN, SYDVKM. There are 13 residues in the CDR3. Trimming shortened V by 7 bases and J by 7 bases, and 16 bases separated the two germline ends. In DNA form, the CDR3 reads TGTGCCAGCACCTCAGGAGGGAATAGTGGCTACACCTTC. Amino acid sequence: CASTSGGNSGYTF.

This clonotype was detected many times. The chain is built from TRBV2 and TRBJ2-6, with unresolved D. Germline V gene sequence: CDR1 SNHLY, CDR2 FYNNEI. V dropped 6 bases and J dropped 0 bases, with 9 bases sitting between them. The CDR3 contains 15 residues. CDR3 nucleotide sequence: TGTGCCAGCAGGGCCCAGCCCTCTGGGGCCAACGTCCTGACTTTC. Protein: CASRAQPSGANVLTF.

The rearrangement uses TRBV28 and TRBJ1-2, with a weak D call TRBD1 (6 bases). Germline CDR1 and CDR2: MDHEN and SYDVKM. Trimming shortened V by 1 base and J by 6 bases, and 12 bases separated the two germline ends. The CDR3 is made up of 14 amino acids. Here the CDR3 reads CASSLSQQGNGYTF. In DNA form, the CDR3 reads TGTGCCAGCAGTTTATCTCAACAGGGAAATGGCTACACCTTC.

V gene TRBV27 combines with J gene TRBJ2-1; 9 nucleotides line up with TRBD2. CDR3 length equals 14 residues. V was clipped by 9 bases and J by 4 bases; unmatched bases: 7. Germline V gene sequence: CDR1 MNHEY, CDR2 SMNVEV (reference sequence). The CDR3 loop reads CASKAGGGYNEQFF. The CDR3 DNA is TGTGCCAGTAAAGCGGGAGGTGGGTACAATGAGCAGTTCTTC.

This clonotype appeared a few times. V usage is TRBV10-3 and J usage is TRBJ2-2, with D perhaps TRBD1 (6 bases). V was shortened by 3 bases and J by 3 bases, with 11 bases between the two germline ends. The CDR3 length is 15 residues. Germline V lookup: CDR1 ENHRY, CDR2 SYGVKD. CDR3 in DNA: TGTGCCATCAGTGAAGCGACAGGATACACCGGGGAGCTGTTTTTT. As protein: CAISEATGYTGELFF.

This clonotype appeared many times. J is TRBJ2-7 and V is TRBV6-1, with 8 bases lining up with TRBD1. This CDR3 is 13 amino acids long. The V gene end was trimmed by 8 bases and the J gene end by 3 bases; junction bases not matched to a gene: 6. Per the germline V gene, CDR1 is MNHNS and CDR2 is SASEGT. The DNA of the CDR3 is TGTGCCAGCTCTGTTGACAGGGGCTACGAGCAGTACTTC. It yields the protein CASSVDRGYEQYF.

Of note for this clonotype: This may come from a read error, since a much larger clone is one base off. The chain employs TRBV24-1 and TRBJ2-3; D might be TRBD2 (6 bases). Germline V lookup: CDR1 KGHDR, CDR2 SFDVKD. This CDR3 is built from 16 residues. The DNA for the CDR3 is TGTGCCACCAGTGATTTACGGGGGAAGAGCACAGATACGCGGTATTTT. It is translated as CATSDLRGKSTDTRYF.

This clonotype showed up just a few times. V is TRBV5-6 and J is TRBJ2-1; D gene ambiguous. The ends were cut back, 4 bases at V and 7 bases at J, with 9 bases in the middle. The CDR3 has 12 amino acids. The V gene's germline CDR1 is SGHDT and CDR2 YYEEEE. CDR3 nucleotides: TGTGCCAGCAGCATTGTCGAAAATGAGCAGTTCTTC. Translating it yields CASSIVENEQFF.

There are many counts of this clonotype. The rearrangement joins TRBV7-2 to TRBJ2-2, with 8 bases lining up with TRBD2. CDR3 length: 15 residues. Per the germline V gene, CDR1 is SGHTA and CDR2 is FQGNSA. Trimming took 6 bases from V and 4 from J; bases not matched to a gene: 7. The CDR3, as DNA: TGTGCCAGCAGAAGAAAGCGGGAGTCCACCGGGGAGCTGTTTTTT. Protein product: CASRRKRESTGELFF.

This clonotype has only a few counts. The rearrangement joins TRBV5-1 to TRBJ2-2, with D perhaps TRBD2 (5 bases). V lost 5 bases to trimming and J lost 6 bases, with 17 bases between them. The CDR3 has 15 residues. Germline assignment: CDR1 SGHRS and CDR2 YFSETQ. CDR3 DNA: TGCGCCAGCAGGGATTATGGCGGGCAGGCCGGGGAGCTGTTTTTT. Translation: CASRDYGGQAGELFF.

The chain employs TRBV20-1 and TRBJ1-5; D remains unclear. The CDR3 consists of 12 residues. Trimming took off 5 bases at V and 8 bases at J, with 13 bases between the two ends. Germline V lookup: CDR1 DFQATT, CDR2 SNEGSKA (reference sequence). The CDR3 region has the DNA TGCAGTGCTTCCGGGCCCCTGGAGCCCCAGCATTTT. As protein: CSASGPLEPQHF.

This clonotype has at least ten counts. The chain recombines TRBV18 with TRBJ2-3; maybe TRBD2 (6 bases). Germline CDR1 KGHSH, CDR2 LQKENI. V was trimmed by 2 bases and J by 1 base, leaving 13 bases between them. The CDR3 is 16 amino acids. CDR3: CASSPWGGGGTDTQYF. CDR3 DNA sequence: TGTGCCAGCTCACCATGGGGAGGCGGAGGCACAGATACGCAGTATTTT. The full variable domain, in which reference TRBV18 and TRBJ2-3 provide the parts outside the CDR3, is NAGVMQNPRHLVRRRGQEARLRCSPMKGHSHVYWYRQLPEEGLKFMVYLQKENIIDESGMPKERFSAEFPKEGPSILRIQQVVRGDSAAYFCASSPWGGGGTDTQYFGPGTRLTVL.

This clonotype was recorded a few times. The chain has TRBV12-3 or TRBV12-4 and TRBJ1-6, with D perhaps matching TRBD1 (5 bases). The CDR3 runs 16 residues. The germline V and J ends were trimmed by 3 bases and 3 bases, with 12 bases remaining between them. DNA for the CDR3: TGTGCCAGCAGTTTTGGGGCTCCCAACTATAATTCACCCCTCCACTTT. Amino acids: CASSFGAPNYNSPLHF.

This clonotype was recorded many times. V is TRBV10-3 and J is TRBJ2-7, with 14 nucleotides matching TRBD2. Germline CDR1 ENHRY, CDR2 SYGVKD. This CDR3 comprises 15 residues. V was pared by 6 bases and J by 6 bases, with 7 bases of the junction left unmatched. The CDR3, as DNA: TGTGCCATCAGCGGGACTAGCGGGAGAAGTTTCGAGCAGTACTTC. This codes for CAISGTSGRSFEQYF.

There are a few counts of this clonotype. The J gene is TRBJ2-2, the V gene TRBV24-1; 8 bases line up with TRBD1. Germline-derived CDR1 and CDR2 are KGHDR and SFDVKD. The J segment lost 6 bases and the V segment lost 1 base, leaving 9 bases of the junction unmatched. The CDR3 length is 17 residues. CDR3 coding DNA: TGTGCCACCAGTGATTTATCCGGGACAGGAGGACCCGGGGAGCTGTTTTTT. Encoded protein: CATSDLSGTGGPGELFF.

The sample holds many counts of this clonotype. In nucleotides, the CDR3 is TGTGCCAGCAACTATGTGGGCCTGAACACTGAAGCTTTCTTT. Translated: CASNYVGLNTEAFF. The chain couples TRBV12-3 or TRBV12-4 to TRBJ1-1; no clear D. There are 14 residues in the CDR3. Trimming cost V 7 bases and J 0 bases, with 12 bases left between them.

V gene TRBV20-1 combines with J gene TRBJ1-4; maybe TRBD1 (5 bases). CDR1 DFQATT and CDR2 SNEGSKA come from the germline V gene (reference sequence). The CDR3 contains 16 residues. The V end lost 3 bases, the J end lost 1 base, and 15 bases lay between the germline ends. The CDR3 here is CSASFQGGVTNEKLFF. CDR3 bases: TGCAGTGCTAGCTTCCAGGGAGGTGTAACTAATGAAAAACTGTTTTTT.

This clonotype was picked up a small number of times. CDR3 sequence reads: CASSDGLGKAFF. The CDR3 nucleotides are TGTGCCAGCAGTGACGGCCTAGGGAAAGCTTTCTTT. The genes are TRBV2 and TRBJ1-1, with D uncertain. CDR3 length: 12 residues. V gave up 3 bases and J gave up 9 bases, with 11 bases separating them. Germline CDR1 SNHLY, CDR2 FYNNEI.

Turning to this clonotype: A much more abundant neighbour one base away suggests this may be a read error. The V call is TRBV20-1, the J call TRBJ2-1; D not certain. Trimming stripped 3 bases from V and 3 bases from J, with 15 bases between. The CDR3 sequence is 15 residues long. Germline CDR1 DFQATT, CDR2 SNEGSKA (reference sequence). CDR3 region: CSASGSAVGYNEQFF. Written as DNA, the CDR3 is TGCAGTGCTAGCGGCTCCGCGGTGGGCTACAATGAGCAGTTCTTC.

This clonotype came up once. The rearrangement links TRBV6-2 or TRBV6-3 to TRBJ1-5; D is perhaps TRBD1 (5 bases). Germline assignment: CDR1 MNHEY and CDR2 SVGEGT. CDR3 length equals 15 residues. The ends were cut back, 0 bases at V and 9 bases at J, with 15 bases in the middle. CDR3 amino acids: CASSYSGQGTRPQHF. In DNA, the CDR3 is TGTGCCAGCAGTTACTCGGGCCAGGGAACGAGGCCCCAGCATTTT.

This clonotype showed up many times. The chain employs TRBV19 and TRBJ2-1; 7 positions match TRBD2. V lost 4 bases and J lost 0; bases outside the gene matches: 6. The CDR3 contains 16 residues. CDR1 is LNHDA, CDR2 SQIVND, per germline (reference sequence). In DNA form, the CDR3 reads TGTGCCAGTAGTACGCTAGCGGCCAGCTCCTACAATGAGCAGTTCTTC. As protein: CASSTLAASSYNEQFF.

This clonotype has only a few counts. J is TRBJ1-6 and V is TRBV9; TRBD1 agrees at 8 bases. Germline V gene lookup returns CDR1 SGDLS and CDR2 YYNGEE. This CDR3 spans 15 amino acids. V lost 4 bases, J lost 9 bases, and 9 bases stayed unmatched. The CDR3 sequence is CASSPKDREGSPLHF. The CDR3 DNA reads as TGTGCCAGCAGCCCCAAGGACAGGGAGGGTTCACCCCTCCACTTT.

A few counts support this clonotype. The V gene is TRBV29-1, the J gene TRBJ2-1; a possible D gene is TRBD1 (5 bases). The CDR3 extends over 13 amino acids. V dropped 7 bases and J dropped 3 bases, with 13 bases sitting between them. Per the germline V gene, CDR1 is SQVTM and CDR2 is ANQGSEA. Written as DNA, the CDR3 is TGCAGCGCAGGGATCCAGGGCTACAATGAGCAGTTCTTC. As protein: CSAGIQGYNEQFF.

About this clonotype itself: A junction end diverges from the germline sequence, so it may reflect a read error. This chain connects TRBV6-2 or TRBV6-3 to TRBJ1-2; the match to TRBD1 covers 7 bases. The CDR3 loop spans 11 amino acids. Germline CDR1 and CDR2: MNHEY and SVGEGT. In nucleotides, the CDR3 is TGTGCCGGCAGTTCCGGACAGGCCTACACCTTC. Its protein is CAGSSGQAYTF.

This clonotype appeared a few times. This chain joins TRBV20-1 and TRBJ1-6, with D perhaps TRBD1 (5 bases). The germline V gene has CDR1 DFQATT and CDR2 SNEGSKA (reference sequence). The CDR3 contains 12 residues. The V end lost 3 bases, the J end lost 10 bases, and 10 bases lay between the germline ends. CDR3 in DNA: TGCAGTGCTAGGGGGGGGGTCTCACCCCTCCACTTT. Protein: CSARGGVSPLHF.

This clonotype was counted only a few times. The rearrangement joins TRBV10-3 to TRBJ2-3; D gene unclear. Trimming cost V 5 bases and J 0 bases, with 15 bases left between them. The CDR3 is 16 residues long. CDR1 is ENHRY, CDR2 SYGVKD, per germline. Here the CDR3 reads CAISPTAKSSTDTQYF. CDR3 nucleotide sequence: TGTGCCATCAGTCCCACAGCCAAGTCTAGCACAGATACGCAGTATTTT.